This T cell receptor beta chain was identified in a study of T cell repertoires in cytomegalovirus infection. For the study at large: It was the public TCR beta signatures that indicated both CMV infection and matching HLA type.

V lost 4 bases, J lost 5 bases, and 5 bases stayed unmatched. CDR1 and CDR2 from the germline V gene are SEHNR and FQNEAQ (reference sequence). CDR3 size: 15 residues. From the reads, TCRdb called clonotypes with MiXCR, one entry per CDR3 protein. The sample includes about 58,000 distinct CDR3 sequences, about 18% of them seen just once. Study-level findings and limits: Clonotype analysis showed dominance of the ex vivo response by HLA-C-restricted CMV-specific TCR beta clonotypes.

This clonotype appeared a few times. Its antigen remains unidentified. The rearrangement links TRBV7-9 to TRBJ2-1; 10 bases line up with TRBD2. This clonotype was sampled from a human donor in good health (CMV status not recorded). Some clones in this sample may be carry-over from other donors' samples. The sample in question was CD8+ T cells from cultured PBMCs, obtained from culture after CMV antigen stimulation. The CDR3 reads CASSYERGGDNEQFF. The CDR3 DNA follows: TGTGCCAGCAGCTACGAGCGGGGGGGAGACAATGAGCAGTTCTTC.